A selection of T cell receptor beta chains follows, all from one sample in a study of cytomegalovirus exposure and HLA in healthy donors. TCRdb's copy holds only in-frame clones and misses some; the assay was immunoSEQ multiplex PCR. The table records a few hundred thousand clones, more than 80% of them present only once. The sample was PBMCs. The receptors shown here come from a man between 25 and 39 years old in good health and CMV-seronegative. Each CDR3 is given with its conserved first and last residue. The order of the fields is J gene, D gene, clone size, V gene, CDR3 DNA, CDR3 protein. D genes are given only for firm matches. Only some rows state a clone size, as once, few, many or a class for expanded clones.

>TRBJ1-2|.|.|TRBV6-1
TGTGCCAGCGGCCGACAGGCTCCTGGCTACACCTTC
CASGRQAPGYTF
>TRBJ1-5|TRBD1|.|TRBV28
TGTGCCAGCAGTCCACAGACAGGGATAAATCAGCCCCAGCATTTT
CASSPQTGINQPQHF
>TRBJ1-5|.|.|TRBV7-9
TGTTCCAGCAGCTCAGGGCAGGGTGGCAATCAGCCCCAGCATTTT
CSSSSGQGGNQPQHF
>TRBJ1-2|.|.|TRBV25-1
TGTGCCAGCAGTACGCGTTCCGGGGGGAACTATGGCTACACCTTC
CASSTRSGGNYGYTF
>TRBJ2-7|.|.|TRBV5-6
TGTGCCAGCAGCTTGAGGCAGGGTACCTACGAGCAGTACTTC
CASSLRQGTYEQYF
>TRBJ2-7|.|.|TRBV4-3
TGCGCCAGCAGCCAAGAGTACAGGGTTCGGGGAGAGCAGTACTTC
CASSQEYRVRGEQYF
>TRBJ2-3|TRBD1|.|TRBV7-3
TGTGCCAGCAGCTCCGGGACAGGGGACACAGATACGCAGTATTTT
CASSSGTGDTDTQYF
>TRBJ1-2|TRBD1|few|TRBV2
TGTGCCAGCAGTCGACAGGGAGAGGGCTACACCTTC
CASSRQGEGYTF
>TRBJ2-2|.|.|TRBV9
TGTGCCAGCAGCGTAGAATCGGGGATACGGGGTGGGGAGCTGTTTTTT
CASSVESGIRGGELFF
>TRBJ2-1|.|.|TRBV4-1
TGCGCCAGCAGCCAAGCACAAACAGGACAGTTATACAATGAGCAGTTCTTC
CASSQAQTGQLYNEQFF
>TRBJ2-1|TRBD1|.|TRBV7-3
TGTGCCAGCAGCCCGATCGCCGGGACAGGGGCCAATGAGCAGTTCTTC
CASSPIAGTGANEQFF
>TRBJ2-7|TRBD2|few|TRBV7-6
TGTGCCAGCAGCCCGATGGGGGGGGGTAACCCCTACGAGCAGTACTTC
CASSPMGGGNPYEQYF
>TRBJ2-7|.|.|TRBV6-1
TGTGCCAGCAGGGGAACCGGGACCTACGAGCAGTACTTC
CASRGTGTYEQYF
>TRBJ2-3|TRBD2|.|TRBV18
TGTGCCAGCTCACCACGGTCGTTAGCGGGGCCCGATACGCAGTATTTT
CASSPRSLAGPDTQYF
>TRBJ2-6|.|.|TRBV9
TGTGCCAGCAGCCCCTCTTTGCGCTCTGGGGCCAGCGTCCTGACTTTC
CASSPSLRSGASVLTF
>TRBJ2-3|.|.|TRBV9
TGTGCCAGCAGCCCACGGACCGTTCAGGGTACGCAGTATTTT
CASSPRTVQGTQYF
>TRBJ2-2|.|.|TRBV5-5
TGTGCCAGCAGCTTGAACAGGGAAAGGAACGGGGAGCTGTTTTTT
CASSLNRERNGELFF
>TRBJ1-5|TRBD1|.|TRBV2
TGTGCCAGCAGTGGGACAGGGGGAAACAATCAGCCCCAGCATTTT
CASSGTGGNNQPQHF
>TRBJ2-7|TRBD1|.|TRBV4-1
TGCGCCAGCAGCCAAGACAACCGGGACAGGGGGTCCGAGCAGTACTTC
CASSQDNRDRGSEQYF
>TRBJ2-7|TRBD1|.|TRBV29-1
TGCAGCGTATCCCAGGGGGCCAGCTACGAGCAGTACTTC
CSVSQGASYEQYF
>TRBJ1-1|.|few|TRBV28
TGTGCCAGCTACATGAACACTGAAGCTTTCTTT
CASYMNTEAFF
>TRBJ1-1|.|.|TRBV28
TGTGCCAGCAGTTTAAGGACTGAGGCTTTCTTT
CASSLRTEAFF
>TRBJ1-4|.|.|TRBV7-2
TGTGCCAGCAGCTTGTACAACCAGAATGAAAAACTGTTTTTT
CASSLYNQNEKLFF
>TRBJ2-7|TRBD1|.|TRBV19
TGTGCCACTCAACCCGGACAGGGAAGCTCCTACGAGCAGTACTTC
CATQPGQGSSYEQYF
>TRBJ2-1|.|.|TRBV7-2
TGTGCCAGCAGCTCTATAGCGGCTACAAAGAATGAGCAGTTCTTC
CASSSIAATKNEQFF
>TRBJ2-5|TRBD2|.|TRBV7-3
TGTGCCAGCAGCCTCATAGCGGGGGGCCCGAGGGAGACCCAGTACTTC
CASSLIAGGPRETQYF
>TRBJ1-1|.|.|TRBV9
TGTGCCAGCAGCGAACAGGGTGTGGGCGGGGAAGCTTTCTTT
CASSEQGVGGEAFF